The 32 T cell receptor beta chains below come from one sample, sequenced in a study of CD8 T cells in Susac syndrome. Random hexamers were used to reverse transcribe an amount of roughly 0.45 to 1 ug RNA. TCRdb reanalysed the immunoSEQ multiplex PCR reads using MiXCR and keeps one entry per CDR3 protein. This table has tens of thousands of distinct CDR3 sequences, approximately 94% appearing once. Sequencing was done on a sample of CD8+ T cells from PBMCs. All receptors derive from a human donor with Susac syndrome.

V is TRBV14 and J is TRBJ2-7, with a possible D match to TRBD1 (6 bases). The CDR3 contains 14 residues. The V end lost 4 bases, the J end lost 4 bases, and 14 bases lay between the germline ends. CDR1 and CDR2 (germline): SGHDN, FVKESK. The DNA for the CDR3 is TGTGCCAGCAGCCCCCTCGACAGGAGGTACGAGCAGTACTTC. This translates into CASSPLDRRYEQYF.

The CDR3: CASSSGGPREQYF. As DNA, the CDR3 is TGCGCCAGCAGTAGCGGGGGGCCTCGAGAGCAGTACTTC. The V and J genes are TRBV5-1 and TRBJ2-7; 10 nucleotides agree with TRBD2. Unmatched junction bases numbered 6, after V lost 5 bases and J lost 7 bases. Germline V gene data show CDR1 as SGHRS and CDR2 as YFSETQ. CDR3 length: 13 residues.

This clonotype came up once. This chain connects TRBV18 to TRBJ1-1; TRBD1 aligns across 7 bases. V lost 5 bases, J lost 5 bases, and 11 bases stayed unmatched. CDR1 is KGHSH and CDR2 is LQKENI in the germline V gene. This CDR3 comprises 15 residues. The CDR3 bases are TGTGCCAGCTCAACCTCTATGACAGGGAGGACTGAAGCTTTCTTT. Its translation is CASSTSMTGRTEAFF.

The V and J genes are TRBV12-3 or TRBV12-4 and TRBJ2-7; D call uncertain. The germline V and J ends were trimmed by 5 bases and 2 bases, with 10 bases remaining between them. This CDR3 is 13 amino acids long. Here the CDR3 reads CASSDSAAYEQYF. The CDR3 nucleotides are TGTGCCAGCAGTGATTCGGCCGCCTACGAGCAGTACTTC.

The chain uses TRBV28 and TRBJ2-1, with D possibly matching TRBD2 (6 bases). The length of the CDR3 is 15 residues. Trimming cost V 7 bases and J 8 bases, with 21 bases left between them. Germline V gene lookup returns CDR1 MDHEN and CDR2 SYDVKM. CDR3 region: CASTTRGFGLDEQFF. Written as DNA, the CDR3 is TGTGCCAGCACTACCCGGGGGTTTGGGTTAGATGAGCAGTTCTTC.

The chain carries TRBV29-1 and TRBJ1-1, with D uncertain. The CDR3 is 12 amino acids. V lost 3 bases and J lost 5, with 10 bases in between. Germline V gene data show CDR1 as SQVTM and CDR2 as ANQGSEA. Written as DNA, the CDR3 is TGCAGCGTTGATGACGGTGGGACTGAAGCTTTCTTT. This sequence encodes CSVDDGGTEAFF.

This clonotype appeared a single time. The V and J genes are TRBV11-2 and TRBJ2-1; the D call may be TRBD1 or TRBD2 (5 bases each). The CDR3 is 15 residues long. V shed 5 bases and J shed 2 bases, with 13 bases lying between them. Germline V gene lookup returns CDR1 SGHAT and CDR2 FQNNGV. The CDR3 loop is CASSRAREPYNEQFF. Written as DNA, the CDR3 is TGTGCCAGCAGCCGTGCCAGGGAGCCCTACAATGAGCAGTTCTTC.

The rearrangement joins TRBV5-4 to TRBJ2-1; possible D gene TRBD2, 6 bases. The CDR3 loop spans 14 amino acids. CDR1 and CDR2 from the germline V gene are SGHNT and YYREEE (reference sequence). Trimming removed 4 bases from V and 5 bases from J, with 13 bases in between. The CDR3 DNA follows: TGTGCCAGCAGCCGGCGGGACGGTAACAATGAGCAGTTCTTC. Amino acids: CASSRRDGNNEQFF.

This clonotype came up a few times. The chain joins TRBV7-9 to TRBJ2-3, with D uncertain. Germline V gene lookup returns CDR1 SEHNR and CDR2 FQNEAQ (reference sequence). CDR3 size: 14 residues. The V end was cut by 5 bases, the J end by 4 bases, with 13 bases between. The CDR3 protein is CASSPGISPDTQYF. In DNA, the CDR3 is TGTGCCAGCAGCCCTGGGATCTCGCCAGATACGCAGTATTTT.

The V gene is TRBV7-2, the J gene TRBJ2-5; D uncertain. V lost 2 bases and J lost 2, with 9 bases in between. The CDR3 consists of 14 residues. Germline loops: CDR1 SGHTA, CDR2 FQGNSA. The CDR3 reads CASSLNIPQETQYF. CDR3 sequence (DNA): TGTGCCAGCAGCTTAAACATCCCGCAAGAGACCCAGTACTTC.

V is TRBV19 and J is TRBJ2-2, with D possibly TRBD2 on 6 matching bases. Trimming left V 8 bases short and J 6 bases short, with 10 bases between. There are 12 residues in the CDR3. From germline, CDR1 is LNHDA and CDR2 SQIVND (reference sequence). CDR3 in amino acids: CASGGAAGELFF. As DNA, the CDR3 is TGTGCCAGTGGAGGGGCCGCCGGGGAGCTGTTTTTT.

The chain joins TRBV29-1 to TRBJ2-5; no reliable D call. Germline assignment: CDR1 SQVTM and CDR2 ANQGSEA. The CDR3 totals 12 residues. V dropped 5 bases and J dropped 3 bases, with 10 bases sitting between them. As DNA, the CDR3 is TGCAGCGTTCTGGGGATGGAAGAGACCCAGTACTTC. Its translation is CSVLGMEETQYF.

In DNA, the CDR3 is TGTGCCAGCAGTGAACTAAACATGGGGGAGGTTCTCAATGAGCAGTTCTTC. It translates to CASSELNMGEVLNEQFF. The chain couples TRBV25-1 to TRBJ2-1; possible D gene TRBD2, 6 bases. Trimming left V 2 bases short and J 6 bases short, with 20 bases between. This CDR3 has 17 amino acids. The V gene's germline CDR1 is MGHDK and CDR2 SYGVNS. Looking up the rest from reference TRBV25-1 and TRBJ2-1 gives the full variable domain: EADIYQTPRYLVIGTGKKITLECSQTMGHDKMYWYQQDPGMELHLIHYSYGVNSTEKGDLSSESTVSRIRTEHFPLTLESARPSHTSQYLCASSELNMGEVLNEQFFGPGTRLTVL.

This clonotype was seen only once. This chain connects TRBV5-1 to TRBJ2-1; D is uncertain. Germline V CDR1 and CDR2: SGHRS, YFSETQ. Trimming cost V 4 bases and J 8 bases, with 16 bases left between them. The CDR3 is made up of 14 amino acids. The CDR3 bases are TGCGCCAGCAGCCTTGACTGGGAAGCCGATGAGCAGTTCTTC. Amino acids: CASSLDWEADEQFF.

The chain employs TRBV28 and TRBJ2-7; tentatively, D is TRBD2 (5 bases). Germline values: CDR1 MDHEN, CDR2 SYDVKM. The CDR3 extends over 13 amino acids. V lost 8 bases to trimming and J lost 7 bases, with 18 bases between them. CDR3 nucleotides: TGTGCCAGCTCGACGGGGTCCCCTAGGGAGCAGTACTTC. This translates into CASSTGSPREQYF.

The chain couples TRBV21-1 to TRBJ2-7. TRBV21-1 is termed a pseudogene. The CDR3 contains 11 residues. The CDR3 DNA reads as TGTGCCAGCAGCCGACCCTGCGAGCAGTACTTC. This encodes CASSRPCEQYF.

The chain couples TRBV12-3 or TRBV12-4 to TRBJ2-5; no definite D call. Trimming left V 5 bases short and J 4 bases short, with 8 bases between. This CDR3 has 12 residues. CDR3 region: CASSVGLETQYF. The CDR3 bases are TGTGCCAGCAGTGTAGGGCTAGAGACCCAGTACTTC.

The chain uses TRBV6-6 and TRBJ2-5; D not resolved. The CDR3 covers 11 residues. Germline-derived CDR1 and CDR2 are MNHNY and SVGAGI (reference sequence). Trimming took off 3 bases at V and 7 bases at J, with 6 bases between the two ends. For the CDR3, the DNA is TGTGCCAGCAGTTATATTGGGACCCAGTACTTC. This encodes CASSYIGTQYF.

The chain combines TRBV4-1 with TRBJ2-5; D may be TRBD1 (5 bases). The CDR3 runs to 14 residues. The germline V gene has CDR1 MGHRA and CDR2 YSYEKL. V shed 1 base and J shed 2 bases, with 8 bases lying between them. CDR3 residues: CASSQGQLQETQYF. DNA of the CDR3: TGCGCCAGCAGCCAAGGACAGCTGCAAGAGACCCAGTACTTC.

The chain recombines TRBV12-3 or TRBV12-4 with TRBJ2-3; no definite D call. The CDR3 covers 14 residues. Trimming removed 2 bases from V and 5 bases from J, with 11 bases in between. The CDR3 DNA reads TGTGCCAGCAGTTTATTTGCCAGCTTAGATACGCAGTATTTT. Amino acid sequence: CASSLFASLDTQYF.

Written as DNA, the CDR3 is TGTGCCAGCAGCGCGGGACTTTTCCCCTACGAGCAGTACTTC. Protein product: CASSAGLFPYEQYF. V gene TRBV11-2 combines with J gene TRBJ2-7, with a tentative D call TRBD2 (6 bases). CDR3 length: 14 residues. In germline, CDR1 is SGHAT, CDR2 FQNNGV. V dropped 5 bases and J dropped 2 bases, with 13 bases sitting between them.

This rearrangement joins TRBV7-8 to TRBJ2-5, with 10 bases aligning to TRBD2. V lost 1 base to trimming and J lost 2 bases; unmatched junction nucleotides: 4. This CDR3 has 16 residues. CDR1 is SGHVS, CDR2 FQNEAQ, per germline. The CDR3 DNA reads TGTGCCAGCAGCTTAGGGACTAGCGGTCATCAAGAGACCCAGTACTTC. The encoded protein is CASSLGTSGHQETQYF.

The CDR3 coding sequence is TGTGCCAGCAGGGCATATAGCAATCAGCCCCAGCATTTT. Protein product: CASRAYSNQPQHF. The chain uses TRBV2 and TRBJ1-5; D unclear. The germline CDR1 and CDR2 sequences are SNHLY and FYNNEI. The V and J ends lost 6 bases and 0 bases respectively, with 6 bases between them. The length of the CDR3 is 13 residues. Combining the CDR3 with reference TRBV2 and TRBJ1-5 gives the whole variable domain EPEVTQTPSHQVTQMGQEVILRCVPISNHLYFYWYRQILGQKVEFLVSFYNNEISEKSEIFDDQFSVERPDGSNFTLKIRSTKLEDSAMYFCASRAYSNQPQHFGDGTRLSIL.

The chain combines TRBV28 with TRBJ2-7; D ambiguous. The germline V gene has CDR1 MDHEN and CDR2 SYDVKM. V was cut by 7 bases and J by 3 bases, with 16 bases left in between. The CDR3 is 14 amino acids. The CDR3 nucleotides read TGTGCCAGCAACCCCGCTCCCGGTAGCTACGAGCAGTACTTC. Amino acid sequence: CASNPAPGSYEQYF.

This chain joins TRBV4-3 and TRBJ1-6; D gene unclear. Trimming shortened V by 1 base and J by 5 bases, and 9 bases separated the two germline ends. This CDR3 is built from 15 residues. Per the germline V gene, CDR1 is LGHNA and CDR2 is YSLEER. The CDR3 DNA reads TGCGCCAGCAGCCAAGCTCGCAGTGATAATTCACCCCTCCACTTT. Amino acids: CASSQARSDNSPLHF.

This sequence joins TRBV5-1 and TRBJ1-2, with TRBD1 matching 7 bases. CDR1 is SGHRS, CDR2 YFSETQ, per germline. After removal of 2 bases from V and 6 bases from J, the junction contained 13 bases not matched to a gene. The CDR3 loop spans 16 amino acids. CDR3 residues: CASSFKTGTTTHGYTF. Here the CDR3 DNA reads TGCGCCAGCAGCTTCAAGACAGGGACGACGACACATGGCTACACCTTC.

The CDR3 is CASSVAGGGETQYF. The DNA for the CDR3 is TGTGCCAGCAGCGTAGCAGGGGGCGGTGAGACCCAGTACTTC. J is TRBJ2-5 and V is TRBV9, with 8 bases aligning to TRBD1. J was trimmed by 5 bases and V by 0 bases; bases with no gene match: 3. This CDR3 comprises 14 residues. CDR1 and CDR2 from the germline V gene are SGDLS and YYNGEE.

The rearrangement uses TRBV6-4 and TRBJ1-1; 7 bases match TRBD1. J lost 7 bases, V lost 0 bases, and 5 bases had no gene match. The CDR3 is made up of 14 amino acids. The germline gives CDR1 MRHNA, CDR2 SNTAGT. The CDR3 coding sequence is TGTGCCAGCAGTGACTCAGGGACAGCCAGTGAAGCTTTCTTT. Residues: CASSDSGTASEAFF.

The chain has TRBV14 and TRBJ2-5, with D perhaps assigned TRBD1 or TRBD2 (5 bases each). The CDR3 totals 16 residues. Germline V gene sequence: CDR1 SGHDN, CDR2 FVKESK. V gave up 2 bases and J gave up 4 bases, with 17 bases separating them. The DNA for the CDR3 is TGTGCCAGCAGCCAAACCCGTGAGGGGTTGGGAGAGACCCAGTACTTC. Residues: CASSQTREGLGETQYF. Full variable domain (rest looked up from reference TRBV14 and TRBJ2-5): EAGVTQFPSHSVIEKGQTVTLRCDPISGHDNLYWYRRVMGKEIKFLLHFVKESKQDESGMPNNRFLAERTGGTYSTLKVQPAELEDSGVYFCASSQTREGLGETQYFGPGTRLLVL.

The rearrangement links TRBV6-2 or TRBV6-3 to TRBJ2-2, with D hard to call. This CDR3 has 14 amino acids. The V gene lost 0 bases and the J gene lost 4 bases, with 6 bases spanning the gap. Germline assignment: CDR1 MNHEY and CDR2 SVGEGT. The DNA of the CDR3 is TGTGCCAGCAGTTACTCGAGCCGCACCGGGGAGCTGTTTTTT. Amino acid sequence: CASSYSSRTGELFF.

The chain couples TRBV27 to TRBJ1-2; 9 positions agree with TRBD1. After removal of 4 bases from V and 7 bases from J, the junction contained 4 bases not matched to a gene. From germline, CDR1 is MNHEY and CDR2 SMNVEV (reference sequence). There are 13 residues in the CDR3. The CDR3 DNA is TGTGCCAGCAGTTACATGGGACAGGGTGGCTACACCTTC. Amino acid sequence: CASSYMGQGGYTF.

The V and J genes are TRBV14 and TRBJ1-2, with D tentatively TRBD1 (6 bases). Germline CDR1 reads SGHDN; CDR2 reads FVKESK. The CDR3 loop spans 13 amino acids. Trimming removed 4 bases from V and 7 bases from J, with 13 bases in between. In DNA, the CDR3 is TGTGCCAGCAGCCGACAGGCTCGGTTTGGCTACACCTTC. Protein product: CASSRQARFGYTF. Filled out from reference TRBV14 and TRBJ1-2, the complete variable domain reads EAGVTQFPSHSVIEKGQTVTLRCDPISGHDNLYWYRRVMGKEIKFLLHFVKESKQDESGMPNNRFLAERTGGTYSTLKVQPAELEDSGVYFCASSRQARFGYTFGSGTRLTVV.